Presented here are 15 T cell receptor beta chains from one specimen sequenced in a study of identical twins. TCRdb redid the calling of the 5' RACE reads with MiXCR, one entry per CDR3 protein. The sample records about 1.7 million distinct CDR3 sequences, less than 35% being singletons. The specimen sequenced was cord blood. The origin of the receptors is a newborn girl in good health.

The genes are TRBV20-1 and TRBJ1-2; D is ambiguous. Trimming removed 0 bases at V and 6 bases at J, with 11 bases between. The CDR3 covers 13 residues. The germline gives CDR1 DFQATT, CDR2 SNEGSKA (reference sequence). The CDR3 bases are TGCAGTGCTAGAGATCGTCCAGCTGATGGCTACACCTTC. Translation gives CSARDRPADGYTF.

This clonotype was observed a few times. The chain combines TRBV9 with TRBJ2-3; D may correspond to TRBD1 or TRBD2 (5 bases each). This CDR3 spans 18 amino acids. V was shortened by 3 bases and J by 2 bases, with 22 bases between the two germline ends. Per germline, CDR1 SGDLS and CDR2 YYNGEE. CDR3 region: CASSAYRDPKSDTDTQYF. CDR3 nucleotide sequence: TGTGCCAGCAGCGCATACCGGGACCCAAAGAGCGACACAGATACGCAGTATTTT.

This clonotype was recorded a few times. The chain recombines TRBV10-3 with TRBJ2-1; 8 nucleotides match TRBD2. The last part of the DNA fits TRBJ2-7 better; the J call may be wrong. This CDR3 has 16 residues. Germline V gives CDR1 ENHRY, CDR2 SYGVKD. In DNA form, the CDR3 reads TGTGCCATCAGTGGGGGACTAGGGGGTCCCTACAATGAGCAGTACTTC. Protein: CAISGGLGGPYNEQYF.

This CDR3 is CASSLRLAGGLLLGRTDTQYF. CDR3 sequence (DNA): TGTGCCAGCAGTTTAAGGCTAGCGGGAGGACTATTACTTGGGAGAACAGATACGCAGTATTTT. The chain joins TRBV12-3 or TRBV12-4 to TRBJ2-3; 11 nucleotides agree with TRBD2. The CDR3 covers 21 residues. V gave up 2 bases and J gave up 3 bases; unmatched junction bases: 19.

The chain recombines TRBV11-2 with TRBJ1-1, with no clear D. Germline V lookup: CDR1 SGHAT, CDR2 FQNNGV. V was trimmed by 5 bases and J by 4 bases, leaving 20 bases between them. This CDR3 region has 16 residues. The CDR3 reads CASSRLWVWGGTEAFF. The CDR3 DNA reads TGTGCCAGCAGCCGTTTGTGGGTATGGGGAGGCACTGAAGCTTTCTTT.

The V call is TRBV27, the J call TRBJ1-5; a possible D gene is TRBD1 (5 bases). Between the trimmed V and J ends, which lost 0 bases and 4 bases, there was a span of 10 bases. The germline V gene has CDR1 MNHEY and CDR2 SMNVEV (reference sequence). The length of the CDR3 is 15 residues. CDR3 sequence reads: CASSLSQGANQPQHF. In DNA, the CDR3 is TGTGCCAGCAGTTTATCGCAGGGAGCAAATCAGCCCCAGCATTTT.

This clonotype was observed a few times. For the CDR3, the DNA is TGTGCCAGCAGCTTAGCCGGGCGATCGATCTACAATGAGCAGTTCTTC. It is translated as CASSLAGRSIYNEQFF. The V call is TRBV7-2, the J call TRBJ2-1, with D unclear. The germline gives CDR1 SGHTA, CDR2 FQGNSA. The CDR3 spans 16 residues. V was pared by 0 bases and J by 3 bases, with 12 bases between.

This clonotype turned up a few times. This CDR3 reads CASSGYSGSATDTQYF. The DNA for the CDR3 is TGCGCCAGCAGCGGCTATAGCGGGAGCGCCACAGATACGCAGTATTTT. J is TRBJ2-3 and V is TRBV5-1, with 9 bases aligning to TRBD2. Germline-derived CDR1 and CDR2 are SGHRS and YFSETQ. Trimming took 4 bases from V and 2 from J; bases not matched to a gene: 8. This CDR3 is built from 16 residues.

This chain uses TRBV15 with TRBJ1-3; D is ambiguous. CDR1 and CDR2 (germline): LNHNV, YYDKDF (reference sequence). The CDR3 is 16 amino acids. The germline V and J ends were trimmed by 1 base and 0 bases, with 10 bases remaining between them. CDR3 sequence (DNA): TGTGCCACCAGCAGAGCGGGCCCGAACTCTGGAAACACCATATATTTT. This translates into CATSRAGPNSGNTIYF.

The chain uses TRBV19 and TRBJ2-1; TRBD2 is a possible D gene (5 bases). The germline gives CDR1 LNHDA, CDR2 SQIVND (reference sequence). V lost 1 base and J 0 bases, leaving 7 bases between the germline ends. The CDR3 has 15 amino acids. The CDR3, as DNA: TGTGCCAGTAGTATAGGGACTGTCTCCTACAATGAGCAGTTCTTC. Translated: CASSIGTVSYNEQFF.

The V gene is TRBV4-2, the J gene TRBJ2-3; 10 bases agree with TRBD2. Trimming cost V 4 bases and J 2 bases; bases outside gene matches: 9. The CDR3 runs to 17 residues. Germline loops: CDR1 LGHNA, CDR2 YNFKEQ. CDR3 residues: CASSREIAGGPTDTQYF. The DNA of the CDR3 is TGTGCCAGCAGCCGAGAAATAGCGGGGGGCCCCACAGATACGCAGTATTTT.

V gene TRBV15 combines with J gene TRBJ1-6, with D maybe TRBD1 (5 bases). CDR1 is LNHNV and CDR2 is YYDKDF in the germline V gene (reference sequence). The CDR3 consists of 14 residues. V lost 9 bases, J lost 5 bases, and 14 bases lay in between. The CDR3 region has the DNA TGTGCCACTCAAACGGGACGTAATAATTCACCCCTCCACTTT. Its translation: CATQTGRNNSPLHF. Using reference TRBV15 and TRBJ1-6 for the parts outside the CDR3, the full variable domain is DAMVIQNPRYQVTQFGKPVTLSCSQTLNHNVMYWYQQKSSQAPKLLFHYYDKDFNNEADTPDNFQSRRPNTSFCFLDIRSPGLGDTAMYLCATQTGRNNSPLHFGNGTRLTVT.

This clonotype has a count of ten or more. As DNA, the CDR3 is TGCAGTGCCCCCCCTAGCGGGGACTACGAGCAGTACTTC. It translates to CSAPPSGDYEQYF. The chain joins TRBV20-1 to TRBJ2-7; 9 bases align to TRBD2. This CDR3 spans 13 amino acids. Germline values: CDR1 DFQATT, CDR2 SNEGSKA (reference sequence). J gave up 3 bases and V 6 bases, and 6 bases lay outside the gene matches.

As concerns this clonotype: This may be a read error, as it is one base from a much larger clone. CDR3: CAISESIVAGADEQFF. The CDR3 DNA follows: TGTGCCATCAGTGAGTCGATAGTAGCGGGAGCGGATGAGCAGTTCTTC. The chain is built from TRBV10-3 and TRBJ2-1; 9 bases agree with TRBD2. The CDR3 runs to 16 residues. Trimming cost V 0 bases and J 8 bases; bases outside gene matches: 8. Germline V CDR1 and CDR2: ENHRY, SYGVKD.

This clonotype was seen at least ten times. The chain recombines TRBV6-5 with TRBJ1-4; D ambiguous. The CDR3 is made up of 11 amino acids. CDR1 MNHEY and CDR2 SVGAGI come from the germline V gene. The ends were cut back, 2 bases at V and 8 bases at J, with 3 bases in the middle. The CDR3 here is CASSYGEKLFF. The CDR3 DNA sequence: TGTGCCAGCAGTTACGGGGAAAAACTGTTTTTT.